These 30 T cell receptor beta chains came from one sample sequenced in a study of metastatic and nonmetastatic thyroid tumors. From the PCR reads, TCRdb re-called clones with MiXCR. The sample has 15,000 to 20,000 clones; 30% to 35% are singletons. Until they underwent thyroid surgery, no patient had received any treatment. Sequencing was performed on blood. The source is a female donor with papillary thyroid cancer or a benign thyroid nodule (not recorded which). Some clones in this sample may be carry-over from other donors' samples.

Relative to its sample, this clone is medium-sized (0.01 to 0.1%). The genes are TRBV12-3 or TRBV12-4 and TRBJ2-2; no clear D. V dropped 6 bases and J dropped 3 bases, with 5 bases sitting between them. The CDR3 runs to 12 residues. CDR3 nucleotides: TGTGCCAGCAGGACCTACACCGGGGAGCTGTTTTTT. Its protein product is CASRTYTGELFF.

This clone has at least ten counts. The chain carries TRBV11-2 and TRBJ1-3; no firm D call. Germline V gene lookup returns CDR1 SGHAT and CDR2 FQNNGV. Trimming left V 2 bases short and J 0 bases short, with 11 bases between. CDR3 length equals 16 residues. The CDR3 sequence: CASSLRSGSSGNTIYF. DNA for the CDR3: TGTGCCAGCAGCTTACGATCAGGATCCTCTGGAAACACCATATATTTT.

Relative to its sample, this clone is medium-sized. J is TRBJ2-1 and V is TRBV27, with D unclear. Deletions cut 2 bases from V and 0 bases from J, with 8 bases between. The germline gives CDR1 MNHEY, CDR2 SMNVEV (reference sequence). The CDR3 runs to 15 residues. As DNA, the CDR3 is TGTGCCAGCAGTTTAAGTGGTAGCTCCTACAATGAGCAGTTCTTC. This codes for CASSLSGSSYNEQFF.

The rearrangement links TRBV5-1 to TRBJ1-1; a weak D match, TRBD1 (5 bases). V was pared by 4 bases and J by 3 bases, with 13 bases between. Germline-derived CDR1 and CDR2 are SGHRS and YFSETQ. CDR3 size: 14 residues. The CDR3 nucleotides read TGCGCCAGCAGCCCTTCCGGGGCGGACACTGAAGCTTTCTTT. Amino acids: CASSPSGADTEAFF.

This clone is medium-sized (0.01 to 0.1%). The V call is TRBV6-1, the J call TRBJ2-7; TRBD1 agrees at 10 bases. This CDR3 has 15 amino acids. Per germline, CDR1 MNHNS and CDR2 SASEGT. Unmatched junction bases numbered 10, after V lost 8 bases and J lost 3 bases. The CDR3 sequence: CASGEATGGFYEQYF. DNA of the CDR3: TGTGCCAGCGGCGAGGCGACAGGGGGCTTCTACGAGCAGTACTTC.

This clone showed up just a few times. The chain employs TRBV28 and TRBJ1-3, with 7 bases lining up with TRBD1. This CDR3 has 16 amino acids. CDR1 is MDHEN and CDR2 is SYDVKM in the germline V gene. J gave up 0 bases and V 3 bases, and 5 bases lay outside the gene matches. For the CDR3, the DNA is TGTGCCAGCAGTTTCGAGGGGGCTCACTCTGGAAACACCATATATTTT. It codes for CASSFEGAHSGNTIYF.

This clone is judged medium-sized. The rearrangement joins TRBV10-3 to TRBJ2-5; no firm D call. There are 13 residues in the CDR3. The V end lost 3 bases, the J end lost 2 bases, and 7 bases lay between the germline ends. CDR1 and CDR2 from the germline V gene are ENHRY and SYGVKD. The CDR3 protein is CAISDLSQETQYF. DNA of the CDR3: TGTGCCATCAGTGATTTGAGTCAAGAGACCCAGTACTTC.

In this sample, this clone turned up many times. The chain has TRBV11-3 and TRBJ2-1, with 9 bases aligning to TRBD2. Germline V gives CDR1 SGHNT, CDR2 YENEEA. There are 14 residues in the CDR3. J gave up 10 bases and V 3 bases, and 7 bases lay outside the gene matches. The CDR3: CASSFGGGAEEQFF. The CDR3 nucleotides are TGTGCCAGCAGCTTCGGCGGGGGGGCCGAGGAGCAGTTCTTC. Together with reference TRBV11-3 and TRBJ2-1, the CDR3 gives the full variable domain: EAGVVQSPRYKIIEKKQPVAFWCNPISGHNTLYWYLQNLGQGPELLIRYENEEAVDDSQLPKDRFSAERLKGVDSTLKIQPAELGDSAVYLCASSFGGGAEEQFFGPGTRLTVL.

This clone is medium-sized in the sample. This sequence joins TRBV12-3 or TRBV12-4 and TRBJ1-2, with D uncertain. The CDR3 is made up of 13 amino acids. Trimming cost V 1 base and J 3 bases, with 6 bases left between them. The CDR3 loop is CASSLEIYYGYTF. DNA of the CDR3: TGTGCCAGCAGTTTAGAGATCTACTATGGCTACACCTTC.

This chain connects TRBV4-1 to TRBJ2-2, with a weak D call TRBD1 (5 bases). The CDR3 covers 15 residues. The ends were cut back, 1 base at V and 3 bases at J, with 9 bases in the middle. CDR1 is MGHRA and CDR2 is YSYEKL in the germline V gene. CDR3 protein: CASSQALGHTGELFF. The CDR3 DNA reads TGCGCCAGCAGCCAAGCCCTGGGGCACACCGGGGAGCTGTTTTTT.

This clone has a handful of counts. The rearrangement joins TRBV6-1 to TRBJ2-2; D perhaps matches TRBD1 (5 bases). This CDR3 has 15 amino acids. Trimming removed 6 bases from V and 0 bases from J, with 11 bases in between. Germline V gene sequence: CDR1 MNHNS, CDR2 SASEGT. The CDR3 DNA is TGTGCCAGCAGGCCGACAGTTGCGAACACCGGGGAGCTGTTTTTT. Amino acid sequence: CASRPTVANTGELFF.

Here the CDR3 reads CSARDVRTAGDYTF. The CDR3 bases are TGCAGTGCTAGAGACGTTAGGACCGCGGGAGACTACACCTTC. The chain employs TRBV20-1 and TRBJ1-2; D gene unclear. This CDR3 is built from 14 residues. Germline V lookup: CDR1 DFQATT, CDR2 SNEGSKA (reference sequence). Trimming took 0 bases from V and 10 from J, leaving 18 bases between them.

The chain recombines TRBV28 with TRBJ1-5, with a weak D call TRBD1 (6 bases). The V end lost 4 bases, the J end lost 7 bases, and 17 bases lay between the germline ends. The CDR3 is 15 residues long. In germline, CDR1 is MDHEN, CDR2 SYDVKM. The CDR3 loop is CASSYPGGQGQPQHF. DNA of the CDR3: TGTGCCAGCAGTTACCCAGGAGGTCAGGGGCAGCCCCAGCATTTT. Drawing the rest from reference TRBV28 and TRBJ1-5, the complete variable domain is DVKVTQSSRYLVKRTGEKVFLECVQDMDHENMFWYRQDPGLGLRLIYFSYDVKMKEKGDIPEGYSVSREKKERFSLILESASTNQTSMYLCASSYPGGQGQPQHFGDGTRLSIL.

The chain couples TRBV7-9 to TRBJ2-7; D possibly corresponds to TRBD1 (5 bases). The CDR3 runs 13 residues. The V gene lost 7 bases and the J gene lost 6 bases, with 16 bases spanning the gap. The germline V gene encodes CDR1 SEHNR and CDR2 FQNEAQ (reference sequence). The CDR3 region has the DNA TGTGCCAGCACCCACCGCAATAGGGGCGAGCAGTACTTC. Its translation is CASTHRNRGEQYF.

This clone has ten or more counts. Possible read error: a much larger clone is one base away. The chain uses TRBV19 and TRBJ1-2, with a weak D call TRBD1 (5 bases). Germline assignment: CDR1 LNHDA and CDR2 SQIVND (reference sequence). The CDR3 has 17 amino acids. This chain's CDR3 is CASSKGAGQSGNYGYAF. As DNA, the CDR3 is TGTGCCAGCAGTAAAGGAGCGGGGCAGTCCGGTAACTATGGCTACGCCTTC.

This clone has only a few counts. The V gene is TRBV19, the J gene TRBJ1-1; D is unclear. This CDR3 has 12 residues. Trimming stripped 5 bases from V and 6 bases from J, with 10 bases between. Germline CDR1 is LNHDA and CDR2 is SQIVND (reference sequence). CDR3: CASSHRFAEAFF. Here the CDR3 DNA reads TGTGCCAGTAGTCATAGGTTCGCTGAAGCTTTCTTT.

The CDR3 here is CSARDGLNEQYF. CDR3 DNA: TGCAGTGCTAGAGACGGACTCAACGAGCAGTACTTC. This chain uses TRBV20-1 with TRBJ2-7, with a weak D call TRBD2 (5 bases). Per germline, CDR1 DFQATT and CDR2 SNEGSKA (reference sequence). This CDR3 region has 12 residues. The V end lost 0 bases, the J end lost 5 bases, and 8 bases lay between the germline ends.

With regard to this clone: One end of the junction does not line up with germline, which may come from a read error. CDR3 amino acids: CASSQDVAVYNEHFF. In DNA, the CDR3 is TGCGCCAGCAGCCAAGACGTTGCGGTTTACAATGAGCATTTCTTC. The V call is TRBV4-3, the J call TRBJ2-1; no reliable D call. CDR3 length equals 15 residues. Per germline, CDR1 LGHNA and CDR2 YSLEER.

This clone is classed as medium-sized (0.01 to 0.1%). V and J are TRBV12-3 or TRBV12-4 and TRBJ2-7, with D unclear. Trimming pared 3 bases from V and 5 bases from J, leaving 2 bases between. The CDR3 loop spans 10 amino acids. CDR3 in DNA: TGTGCCAGCAGTTTGAACGAGCAGTACTTC. The encoded protein is CASSLNEQYF.

This clone occurred a few times. The chain joins TRBV5-1 to TRBJ1-1, with D uncertain. Trimming took 6 bases from V and 13 from J, leaving 16 bases between them. CDR3 length equals 11 residues. Germline V gene lookup returns CDR1 SGHRS and CDR2 YFSETQ. The CDR3 is CASKGDTENFF. In DNA form, the CDR3 reads TGCGCCAGCAAAGGTGACACTGAAAATTTCTTT.

The chain carries TRBV6-1 and TRBJ2-3; 12 nucleotides agree with TRBD2. V lost 4 bases, J lost 2 bases, and 7 bases stayed unmatched. Germline V gene sequence: CDR1 MNHNS, CDR2 SASEGT. The CDR3 has 17 residues. The CDR3 spells CASSAGLAGTLTDTQYF. The DNA of the CDR3 is TGTGCCAGCAGTGCAGGACTAGCGGGAACTCTCACAGATACGCAGTATTTT.

This clone is categorized as medium-sized. This chain joins TRBV6-1 and TRBJ1-1, with D unclear. Per germline, CDR1 MNHNS and CDR2 SASEGT. Trimming took off 2 bases at V and 1 base at J, with 5 bases between the two ends. This CDR3 region has 13 residues. CDR3: CASSEYWNTEAFF. In DNA, the CDR3 is TGTGCCAGCAGTGAATACTGGAACACTGAAGCTTTCTTT.

This chain links TRBV12-3 or TRBV12-4 with TRBJ2-1; 9 bases are shared with TRBD1. The trim removed 4 bases at V and 4 bases at J, leaving 8 bases unmatched. This CDR3 has 16 residues. The CDR3 spells CASSSPPGQGYNEQFF. The CDR3 DNA is TGTGCCAGCAGTTCACCCCCGGGACAGGGTTACAATGAGCAGTTCTTC.

The J gene is TRBJ2-7, the V gene TRBV27; D tentatively fits TRBD1 or TRBD2 (5 bases each). CDR1 and CDR2 from the germline V gene are MNHEY and SMNVEV (reference sequence). V dropped 2 bases and J dropped 6 bases, with 14 bases sitting between them. CDR3 length: 14 residues. In DNA, the CDR3 is TGTGCCAGCAGTTTAATCGAGGGGTTAGGCGAGCAGTACTTC. This gives the protein CASSLIEGLGEQYF.

J is TRBJ2-3 and V is TRBV19; the match to TRBD1 covers 9 bases. Trimming at V came to 5 bases and at J to 5 bases, leaving 17 bases not matched to a gene. Germline V gene lookup returns CDR1 LNHDA and CDR2 SQIVND (reference sequence). This CDR3 is built from 18 residues. The CDR3 DNA follows: TGTGCCAGTAGTGATAGTCCCGCGGGACAGGGTTCGAAAGATACGCAGTATTTT. Its translation is CASSDSPAGQGSKDTQYF.

This clone was seen once. The chain couples TRBV18 to TRBJ2-7; perhaps TRBD2 as D (6 bases). With 0 bases removed from V and 6 bases from J, the gap between germline ends came to 15 bases. Germline V gives CDR1 KGHSH, CDR2 LQKENI. This CDR3 has 15 amino acids. CDR3 amino acids: CASSPPVGGGGEQYF. DNA for the CDR3: TGTGCCAGCTCACCACCCGTCGGGGGAGGTGGCGAGCAGTACTTC.

The J gene is TRBJ2-2, the V gene TRBV5-1; 8 positions match TRBD2. J lost 1 base, V lost 4 bases, and 12 bases had no gene match. This CDR3 has 18 residues. Germline CDR1 is SGHRS and CDR2 is YFSETQ. CDR3 sequence (DNA): TGCGCCAGCAGCCGGCTCGGGGCGGGAGGTATGAACACCGGGGAGCTGTTTTTT. Its protein is CASSRLGAGGMNTGELFF.

At least ten counts were recorded for this clone. The CDR3 sequence is CASSLVMENTEAFF. The CDR3 nucleotides read TGTGCCAGCAGCTTGGTAATGGAGAACACTGAAGCTTTCTTT. The J gene is TRBJ1-1, the V gene TRBV5-5; no firm D call. This CDR3 spans 14 amino acids. CDR1 is SGHKS and CDR2 is YYEKEE in the germline V gene (reference sequence). The V end lost 0 bases, the J end lost 1 base, and 7 bases lay between the germline ends.

This clone has ten or more counts. The CDR3 loop reads CSARDRGLYNSPLHF. The CDR3 nucleotides are TGCAGTGCTAGAGACCGGGGGCTATATAATTCACCCCTCCACTTT. The chain recombines TRBV20-1 with TRBJ1-6; D may be TRBD1 (6 bases). CDR1 and CDR2 (germline): DFQATT, SNEGSKA (reference sequence). Trimming took off 0 bases at V and 4 bases at J, with 10 bases between the two ends. The CDR3 spans 15 residues.

This clone was observed many times. This chain links TRBV4-3 with TRBJ2-2; 12 bases map to TRBD2. The CDR3 is made up of 18 amino acids. The germline V gene encodes CDR1 LGHNA and CDR2 YSLEER. Germline trimming cut 1 base from V and 4 bases from J; bases unmatched to any gene: 7. Here the CDR3 DNA reads TGCGCCAGCAGCCAAGGGACTAGCGGGGCCCTAGGCACCGGGGAGCTGTTTTTT. Protein sequence: CASSQGTSGALGTGELFF.